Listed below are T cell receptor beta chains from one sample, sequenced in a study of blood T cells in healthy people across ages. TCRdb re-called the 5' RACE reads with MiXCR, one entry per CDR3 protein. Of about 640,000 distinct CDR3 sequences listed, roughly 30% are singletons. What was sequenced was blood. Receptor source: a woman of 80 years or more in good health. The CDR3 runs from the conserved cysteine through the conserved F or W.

cdr3_aa: CSVEEGLAANEQFF
v_call: TRBV29-1
j_call: TRBJ2-1
cdr3_length: 14

cdr3_aa: CASSYGQVNYEQYF
v_call: TRBV5-6
j_call: TRBJ2-7
cdr3_length: 14

cdr3_aa: CASSVADSYEQYF
v_call: TRBV9
j_call: TRBJ2-7
cdr3_length: 13

cdr3_aa: CASSESAGEAFF
v_call: TRBV7-9
j_call: TRBJ1-1
cdr3_length: 12

cdr3_aa: CASSRGGAHTGTQYF
v_call: TRBV28
j_call: TRBJ2-5
cdr3_length: 15

cdr3_aa: CASSQVAGGNQETQYF
v_call: TRBV4-2
j_call: TRBJ2-5
cdr3_length: 16

cdr3_aa: CASSERGAIDEQYF
v_call: TRBV6-1
j_call: TRBJ2-7
cdr3_length: 14

cdr3_aa: CASSNPPRGRDVSYGYTF
v_call: TRBV21-1
j_call: TRBJ1-2
cdr3_length: 18

cdr3_aa: CASRIGQGGQPQHF
v_call: TRBV27
j_call: TRBJ1-5
cdr3_length: 14

cdr3_aa: CASSSTGGHGYTF
v_call: TRBV7-9
j_call: TRBJ1-2
cdr3_length: 13

cdr3_aa: CASSHDRGRSDTQYF
v_call: TRBV7-2
j_call: TRBJ2-3
cdr3_length: 15

cdr3_aa: CASSLVVSGGADTQYF
v_call: TRBV7-6
j_call: TRBJ2-3
cdr3_length: 16

cdr3_aa: CASSLAGYYQPQHF
v_call: TRBV7-2
j_call: TRBJ1-5
cdr3_length: 14

cdr3_aa: CASSVEARGTGELFF
v_call: TRBV9
j_call: TRBJ2-2
cdr3_length: 15

cdr3_aa: CSASSGGDGYTF
v_call: TRBV20-1
j_call: TRBJ1-2
cdr3_length: 12

cdr3_aa: CAWSFGADTQYF
v_call: TRBV30
j_call: TRBJ2-3
cdr3_length: 12

cdr3_aa: CASSFLGPDPESYGYTF
v_call: TRBV6-6
j_call: TRBJ1-2
cdr3_length: 17

cdr3_aa: CASREASISPLHF
v_call: TRBV6-1
j_call: TRBJ1-6
cdr3_length: 13

cdr3_aa: CATHGAGKNYGYTF
v_call: TRBV6-5
j_call: TRBJ1-2
cdr3_length: 14

cdr3_aa: CASSQAPGGLGGYTF
v_call: TRBV4-1
j_call: TRBJ1-2
cdr3_length: 15

cdr3_aa: CGVSARGGTEAFF
v_call: TRBV20-1
j_call: TRBJ1-1
cdr3_length: 13

cdr3_aa: CASPKLAGGSDTQYF
v_call: TRBV6-1
j_call: TRBJ2-3
cdr3_length: 15

cdr3_aa: CASSLGGNRADTQYF
v_call: TRBV11-2
j_call: TRBJ2-3
cdr3_length: 15

cdr3_aa: CASSSLSGQETQYF
v_call: TRBV7-6
j_call: TRBJ2-5
cdr3_length: 14

cdr3_aa: CSAKTRGAGNTIYF
v_call: TRBV20-1
j_call: TRBJ1-3
cdr3_length: 14

cdr3_aa: CAWSYGGRKETQYF
v_call: TRBV30
j_call: TRBJ2-5
cdr3_length: 14

cdr3_aa: CASSLRLGGSYEQYF
v_call: TRBV7-8
j_call: TRBJ2-7
cdr3_length: 15

cdr3_aa: CAISETSQGSDIQYF
v_call: TRBV10-3
j_call: TRBJ2-4
cdr3_length: 15